This TCR beta chain was sequenced for a study of molecular identifiers for immune sequencing clone quantification. Study results and limitations: The study found clones above 20 RNA copies held over 99% of effector molecules and under 1% in naive cells.

Previously reported methods and listed TCR primers produced the bulk TCR libraries. TCRdb analysed the PCR reads with MiXCR anew, one entry per CDR3 protein. The data show 600,000 to 650,000 distinct CDR3 sequences, 15% to 20% seen once. This clonotype was counted only a few times. What it binds is unknown. The sequence was collected from a human donor in good health. Some libraries in this study had Jurkat cell RNA spiked in. Sequences were obtained from naive CD8+ T cells from blood, with Jurkat cell RNA spiked in. Subset specified: FACS-sorted CD8+CD4-CCR7+CD45RA+ naive T cells.

The CDR3 DNA reads as TGTGCCAGCAGCATTGTGCTGGAGAGTGAGACCCAGTACTTC. It yields the protein CASSIVLESETQYF. The rearrangement uses TRBV7-9 and TRBJ2-5; D ambiguous. Trimming took off 5 bases at V and 5 bases at J, with 15 bases between the two ends. The CDR3 contains 14 residues. CDR1 and CDR2 from the germline V gene are SEHNR and FQNEAQ (reference sequence).